Listed below are T cell receptor beta chains from one sample, sequenced in a study of identical twins. TCRdb reprocessed the 5' RACE reads with MiXCR, giving one entry per CDR3 protein. The sample yields about 480,000 distinct CDR3 sequences, 13% to 15% seen once. These records were also assigned to another study, of yellow fever vaccine responses in identical twins.

Sample: CD4+ T cells sorted from blood. The receptors derive from a woman in her late teens or twenties in good health. Both conserved end residues are part of each CDR3. The D gene is left open where the match is weak. Only part of the rows carry a size: once, few, many, or a class if the clone is expanded.

size	V	J	D	DNA	CDR3
NA	TRBV5-1	TRBJ2-5	TRBD1	TGCGCCAGCAGCATAACAGGGGGATGGGAGACCCAGTACTTC	CASSITGGWETQYF
NA	TRBV18	TRBJ2-5	TRBD2	TGTGCCAGCTCACCCAAACTAGCGGACGAGACCCAGTACTTC	CASSPKLADETQYF
few	TRBV29-1	TRBJ2-5	NA	TGCAGCGTTGCTAGCGTAGAGACCCAGTACTTC	CSVASVETQYF
many	TRBV5-1	TRBJ2-4	TRBD1	TGCGCCAGCAGCTTGGCGGGTGGACAGGGGAAAAACATTCAGTACTTC	CASSLAGGQGKNIQYF
NA	TRBV9	TRBJ2-3	TRBD2	TGTGCCAGCAGCGTAGATGTCGGGAGGGCAACAGATACGCAGTATTTT	CASSVDVGRATDTQYF
many	TRBV9	TRBJ2-7	NA	TGTGCCAGCAGCGTCGGAACCTCACCTTCCTACGAGCAGTACTTC	CASSVGTSPSYEQYF
NA	TRBV6-2/TRBV6-3	TRBJ1-5	NA	TGTGCCAGCAGTTACGGGTCGGGGGTTGGCCAGCCCCAGCATTTT	CASSYGSGVGQPQHF
few	TRBV20-1	TRBJ2-3	TRBD2	TGCAGTGCGGGACTAGTGTCAGATACGCAGTATTTT	CSAGLVSDTQYF
NA	TRBV5-1	TRBJ2-1	TRBD2	TGCGCCAGCAGCCGGGCCGGGACTAGCTCCTACAATGAGCAGTTCTTC	CASSRAGTSSYNEQFF
few	TRBV6-4	TRBJ2-3	NA	TGTGCCAGCAGTGACGTAGCCGCAGATACGCAGTATTTT	CASSDVAADTQYF
NA	TRBV9	TRBJ2-1	NA	TGTGCCAGCAGCGTAAGGTCTGGAAGGGCGGGCTCCTACAATGAGCAGTTCTTC	CASSVRSGRAGSYNEQFF
NA	TRBV29-1	TRBJ1-2	TRBD1	TGCAGCGTTGAGACAGGGGGAAGTGGCTACACCTTC	CSVETGGSGYTF
few	TRBV11-1	TRBJ2-2	TRBD1	TGTGCCAGCAGTTCAACGGACAGGGTGGCGAACACCGGGGAGCTGTTTTTT	CASSSTDRVANTGELFF
many	TRBV12-3/TRBV12-4	TRBJ2-1	NA	TGTGCCAGCAGCATGGCCCTCGATGAGCAGTTCTTC	CASSMALDEQFF
few	TRBV28	TRBJ2-7	NA	TGTGCCAGCAGGCGTACAGGAGCCGAGCAGTACTTC	CASRRTGAEQYF
few	TRBV20-1	TRBJ2-7	NA	TGCAGTGCTAGAGCCCCTAACGGGAGCTCCTACGAGCAGTACTTC	CSARAPNGSSYEQYF
many	TRBV11-2	TRBJ2-1	TRBD1	TGTGCCAGCAGCTTAGTAGGGGGCAGGGAAAATGAGCAGTTCTTC	CASSLVGGRENEQFF
many	TRBV28	TRBJ2-2	TRBD2	TGTGCCAGCGCGGGACTAGTTGACACCGGGGAGCTGTTTTTT	CASAGLVDTGELFF
many	TRBV21-1	TRBJ1-1	NA	NA	CASSKVGAGNTEAFF
few	TRBV6-2/TRBV6-3	TRBJ2-7	TRBD1	TGTGCCAGCAGCCCCTTCCGGGACAGGGTCGACGAGCAGTACTTC	CASSPFRDRVDEQYF
NA	TRBV5-1	TRBJ1-6	TRBD1	TGCGCCAGCAGCTTGAGTTCCGGGACAGATAATTCACCCCTCCACTTT	CASSLSSGTDNSPLHF
few	TRBV4-3	TRBJ1-2	NA	TGCGCCAGCAGCTTCAGCTCTGAACCGGCCAAGGGAGCCGGCTACACCTTC	CASSFSSEPAKGAGYTF
NA	TRBV4-3	TRBJ2-7	TRBD2	TGCGCCAGCAGCCAAGATTCTAGCGGGGCCAATCCCTACGAGCAGTACTTC	CASSQDSSGANPYEQYF
many	TRBV3-1	TRBJ1-2	NA	TGTGCCAGCAGCCAAGAACCGGGGAGCTACACCTTC	CASSQEPGSYTF
few	TRBV25-1	TRBJ1-4	TRBD1	TGTGCCAGCAGTGAATTCGACAGGGGGACGGAAAAACTGTTTTTT	CASSEFDRGTEKLFF
NA	TRBV4-1	TRBJ2-5	TRBD1	TGCGCCAGCAGCCAGGGGACAGGGGGCGGGGAAGAGACCCAGTACTTC	CASSQGTGGGEETQYF
NA	TRBV28	TRBJ2-6	TRBD2	TGTGCCAGCAGGATGGGGGGGACTGGGGCCAACGTCCTGACTTTC	CASRMGGTGANVLTF
NA	TRBV4-2	TRBJ2-3	TRBD2	TGTGCCAGCAGCCAAGTGGGGCTAGCGGGGGGACCCACAGATACGCAGTATTTT	CASSQVGLAGGPTDTQYF
NA	TRBV7-9	TRBJ2-2	TRBD1	TGTGCCAGCAGCGTGACAGGGCCTGGGGAGCTGTTTTTT	CASSVTGPGELFF
NA	TRBV5-1	TRBJ2-5	TRBD1	TGCGCCAGCAGCCCGGAAGGGACAGGGTTTGGAGAGACCCAGTACTTC	CASSPEGTGFGETQYF
few	TRBV25-1	TRBJ2-3	TRBD1	TGTGCCAGCACGTCAGGGGGCGGCACAGATACGCAGTATTTT	CASTSGGGTDTQYF